A selection of T cell receptor beta chains follows, all from one sample in a study of blood T cells in healthy people across ages. TCRdb called the 5' RACE reads again in MiXCR, with one record for every CDR3 protein. The data show fewer than 950,000 distinct CDR3 sequences, about 55% seen once. Sequencing input: blood. The receptors here all came from a man aged 80 or over in good health. Each CDR3 is given with its conserved first and last residue. The D gene is left open where the match is weak. Size values are once, few and many counts, or a class for expanded clones, and some rows have none.

CDR3	DNA	D	size	V	J
CASSLVERETQYF	TGTGCCAGCAGCTTAGTAGAAAGAGAGACCCAGTACTTC	NA	NA	TRBV11-2	TRBJ2-5
CASRAEGGVKGYTF	TGTGCCAGCAGGGCAGAAGGGGGGGTAAAGGGCTACACCTTC	NA	NA	TRBV7-2	TRBJ1-2
CASSTTSGRAVYNEQFF	TGTGCCAGCAGCACGACTAGCGGGAGGGCCGTTTACAATGAGCAGTTCTTC	TRBD2	NA	TRBV7-9	TRBJ2-1
CASSSEALGQETQFF	TGTGCCAGCAGTTCCGAGGCCTTGGGGCAAGAGACCCAGTTCTTC	NA	few	TRBV6-5	TRBJ2-1
CASSNGQGREQYF	TGTGCCAGCAGTAACGGACAGGGCCGCGAGCAGTACTTC	TRBD1	few	TRBV27	TRBJ2-7
CASSLRQGVRYAYF	TGTGCCAGCAGTTTGCGGCAGGGGGTAAGATACGCGTATTTT	TRBD1	NA	TRBV28	TRBJ2-3
CASSVTSGRTTGELFF	TGTGCCAGCAGCGTGACTAGCGGGAGGACCACCGGGGAGCTGTTTTTT	TRBD2	NA	TRBV9	TRBJ2-2
CAISEAVYGYTF	TGTGCCATCAGTGAGGCGGTCTATGGCTACACCTTC	NA	NA	TRBV10-3	TRBJ1-2
CASSLASVTATGGYTF	TGCGCCAGCAGCTTGGCGTCAGTTACTGCCACGGGGGGCTACACCTTC	NA	NA	TRBV5-1	TRBJ1-2
CASSLWGSGSGNEQFF	TGTGCCAGCAGCTTATGGGGTAGCGGGAGCGGCAATGAGCAGTTCTTC	TRBD2	NA	TRBV7-9	TRBJ2-1
CASSLKGSQRNTQYF	TGTGCCAGCAGCCTTAAGGGGTCCCAGAGGAATACGCAGTATTTT	NA	few	TRBV11-1	TRBJ2-3
CASRRPGANYGYTF	TGTGCCAGCAGACGGCCAGGGGCTAACTATGGTTACACCTTC	NA	once	TRBV11-2	TRBJ1-2
CATSGQGGTRGNEQFF	TGTGCCACCTCGGGTCAGGGAGGGACCCGGGGCAATGAGCAGTTCTTC	TRBD2	few	TRBV7-2	TRBJ2-1
CASRQTPQDSPLHF	TGCGCCAGCCGACAGACCCCCCAAGATTCACCCCTCCACTTT	NA	NA	TRBV5-1	TRBJ1-6
CASSSGDLYEQYF	TGTGCCAGCAGTTCCGGGGACCTCTACGAGCAGTACTTC	NA	NA	TRBV6-6	TRBJ2-7